Shown below are 30 T cell receptor beta chains from a single sample sequenced in a study of blood T cell repertoires in COVID-19. TCRdb's table, derived via immunoSEQ multiplex PCR, lists solely in-frame clones and lacks some. This table holds 410,000 or so clones, roughly 89% found once. Sequencing was carried out using peripheral blood. These receptors came from a woman between 25 and 40 years old with active or convalescent COVID-19.

This clone occurred a few times. The CDR3 coding sequence is TGTGCCAGTAGTCCTTCTCGTGGGGGCCGCTCCTACGAGCAGTACTTC. Translation gives CASSPSRGGRSYEQYF. The rearrangement links TRBV19 to TRBJ2-7; TRBD1 is a possible D gene (6 bases). CDR1 LNHDA and CDR2 SQIVND come from the germline V gene (reference sequence). Trimming shortened V by 5 bases and J by 0 bases, and 17 bases separated the two germline ends. CDR3 length: 16 residues.

The rearrangement uses TRBV19 and TRBJ1-1, with 7 bases lining up with TRBD1. This CDR3 region has 13 residues. The trim removed 6 bases at V and 1 base at J, leaving 2 bases unmatched. Germline V CDR1 and CDR2: LNHDA, SQIVND (reference sequence). DNA of the CDR3: TGTGCCAGTAGCAGGGGGAAGAACACTGAAGCTTTCTTT. As protein: CASSRGKNTEAFF.

The V call is TRBV27, the J call TRBJ2-2; 7 positions match TRBD1. V shed 5 bases, J shed 5 bases, and the junction held 17 bases outside the gene matches. The germline V gene has CDR1 MNHEY and CDR2 SMNVEV (reference sequence). This CDR3 region has 18 residues. The CDR3 nucleotides read TGTGCCAGCAGTCCTCTCCCCTCAGACAGGGAAGTAACCGGGGAGCTGTTTTTT. Its translation: CASSPLPSDREVTGELFF.

J is TRBJ2-5 and V is TRBV18, with TRBD2 matching over 8 bases. The CDR3 is 15 residues long. Germline V gene sequence: CDR1 KGHSH, CDR2 LQKENI. The V segment lost 0 bases and the J segment 5 bases; nucleotides outside the gene matches: 5. The CDR3 nucleotides are TGTGCCAGCTCACCACCATCACTAGCGGTTGAGACCCAGTACTTC. This translates into CASSPPSLAVETQYF.

The V gene is TRBV30, the J gene TRBJ2-1; the match to TRBD2 covers 9 bases. The CDR3 totals 16 residues. Germline values: CDR1 GTSNPN, CDR2 SVGIG (reference sequence). The J segment lost 4 bases and the V segment lost 1 base, leaving 8 bases of the junction unmatched. The CDR3 region has the DNA TGTGCCTGGAGTGGAGCGGGAGGTTCCGGATACAATGAGCAGTTCTTC. Translating gives CAWSGAGGSGYNEQFF.

This chain joins TRBV5-6 and TRBJ2-3, with unresolved D. Per the germline V gene, CDR1 is SGHDT and CDR2 is YYEEEE. The CDR3 spans 14 residues. V lost 4 bases to trimming and J lost 6 bases, with 15 bases between them. The CDR3 nucleotides read TGTGCCAGCAGCCCCTCAAATTTTCGGGATACGCAGTATTTT. This gives the protein CASSPSNFRDTQYF. Filled out from reference TRBV5-6 and TRBJ2-3, the complete variable domain reads DAGVTQSPTHLIKTRGQQVTLRCSPKSGHDTVSWYQQALGQGPQFIFQYYEEEERQRGNFPDRFSGHQFPNYSSELNVNALLLGDSALYLCASSPSNFRDTQYFGPGTRLTVL.

V gene TRBV5-8 combines with J gene TRBJ2-4; D remains unclear. V dropped 4 bases and J dropped 9 bases, with 14 bases sitting between them. CDR3 length: 13 amino acids. In germline, CDR1 is SGHTS, CDR2 YDEGEE. CDR3 sequence (DNA): TGTGCCAGCAGCCTGGTAGTGAGGTTCATTCAGTACTTC. Amino acids: CASSLVVRFIQYF.

A single count supports this clone. The chain combines TRBV6-1 with TRBJ2-7; 12 bases fit TRBD1. This CDR3 contains 20 residues. Unmatched junction bases numbered 18, after V lost 3 bases and J lost 3 bases. Germline V lookup: CDR1 MNHNS, CDR2 SASEGT. The CDR3 loop reads CASSDLKPGQGASLFYEQYF. The DNA for the CDR3 is TGTGCCAGCAGTGATCTAAAACCGGGACAGGGGGCTAGTCTCTTCTACGAGCAGTACTTC.

This clone was counted between two and nine times. This chain joins TRBV6-5 and TRBJ1-5, with D perhaps matching TRBD1 (5 bases). The CDR3 totals 14 residues. Germline-derived CDR1 and CDR2 are MNHEY and SVGAGI. V lost 3 bases and J 0 bases, leaving 6 bases between the germline ends. This CDR3 is CASSYTGSNQPQHF. CDR3 DNA: TGTGCCAGCAGTTATACAGGTAGCAATCAGCCCCAGCATTTT.

The chain employs TRBV5-1 and TRBJ2-3; 11 bases map to TRBD2. The CDR3 contains 15 residues. V dropped 7 bases and J dropped 1; count of bases not matched to a gene: 5. Per the germline V gene, CDR1 is SGHRS and CDR2 is YFSETQ. CDR3 nucleotides: TGCGCCAGCGACGCTAGCGGGGGGCGCACAGATACGCAGTATTTT. Amino acid sequence: CASDASGGRTDTQYF.

This clone was recorded a few times. The chain is built from TRBV18 and TRBJ1-2, with TRBD1 matching over 9 bases. Unmatched junction bases numbered 5, after V lost 0 bases and J lost 6 bases. This CDR3 comprises 15 residues. Per the germline V gene, CDR1 is KGHSH and CDR2 is LQKENI. The CDR3 here is CASSPPMDRGHGYTF. The CDR3 coding sequence is TGTGCCAGCTCACCACCTATGGACAGGGGTCATGGCTACACCTTC.

This chain uses TRBV25-1 with TRBJ1-3; D not resolved. Germline CDR1 is MGHDK and CDR2 is SYGVNS. Between the trimmed V and J ends, which lost 3 bases and 0 bases, there was a span of 15 bases. The CDR3 runs 17 residues. Here the CDR3 reads CASSDIGGLSSGNTIYF. The DNA of the CDR3 is TGTGCCAGCAGTGACATTGGAGGACTTAGCTCTGGAAACACCATATATTTT.

The rearrangement joins TRBV5-4 to TRBJ2-5; 10 bases agree with TRBD2. The CDR3 sequence is 14 residues long. Germline V gene data show CDR1 as SGHNT and CDR2 as YYREEE (reference sequence). The V segment lost 4 bases and the J segment 3 bases; nucleotides outside the gene matches: 3. The CDR3 region has the DNA TGTGCCAGCAGCGTCGGGACTAGCGAAGAGACCCAGTACTTC. Translation: CASSVGTSEETQYF.

This sequence joins TRBV3-1 (or the pseudogene TRBV3-2) and TRBJ2-3, with D maybe TRBD2 (6 bases). Trimming stripped 3 bases from V and 0 bases from J, with 7 bases between. The CDR3 length is 14 residues. CDR1 is LGHDT and CDR2 is YNNKEL in the germline V gene (reference sequence). In nucleotides, the CDR3 is TGTGCCAGCAGCCATGCGGGGAGCACAGATACGCAGTATTTT. This gives the protein CASSHAGSTDTQYF.

The V and J genes are TRBV19 and TRBJ2-1; 10 bases line up with TRBD2. CDR1 is LNHDA and CDR2 is SQIVND in the germline V gene (reference sequence). This CDR3 has 17 residues. The trim removed 3 bases at V and 8 bases at J, leaving 13 bases unmatched. CDR3 sequence: CASSIGSGGPIGDEQFF. CDR3 in DNA: TGTGCCAGTAGTATTGGTAGCGGGGGGCCTATCGGGGATGAGCAGTTCTTC.

This clone was found once. The chain links TRBV19 to TRBJ1-2, with a possible D match to TRBD1 (6 bases). The ends were cut back, 3 bases at V and 5 bases at J, with 10 bases in the middle. Germline-derived CDR1 and CDR2 are LNHDA and SQIVND (reference sequence). This CDR3 spans 13 amino acids. The CDR3 DNA reads as TGTGCCAGTAGTATCGCCAGGGGATATGGCTACACCTTC. Encoded protein: CASSIARGYGYTF.

The rearrangement links TRBV2 to TRBJ2-5; 7 nucleotides align to TRBD1. The ends lost 4 bases at V and 4 bases at J; junction bases unmatched: 9. Germline assignment: CDR1 SNHLY and CDR2 FYNNEI. The CDR3 runs to 15 residues. This CDR3 reads CASSGQGTLRETQYF. The CDR3, as DNA: TGTGCCAGCAGTGGACAGGGTACCCTACGAGAGACCCAGTACTTC.

This chain links TRBV18 with TRBJ1-2; D possibly corresponds to TRBD1 (5 bases). The germline gives CDR1 KGHSH, CDR2 LQKENI. CDR3 length equals 16 residues. V lost 3 bases to trimming and J lost 6 bases, with 20 bases between them. This CDR3 reads CASSPLEGSPFDGYTF. The CDR3 DNA follows: TGTGCCAGCTCACCCTTGGAGGGGTCCCCCTTCGATGGCTACACCTTC.

The rearrangement links TRBV6-2 or TRBV6-3 to TRBJ2-7; 9 nucleotides line up with TRBD1. Trimming removed 3 bases from V and 3 bases from J; junction bases left unmatched: 9. The CDR3 consists of 16 residues. Germline CDR1 MNHEY, CDR2 SVGEGT. The CDR3 loop is CASSYSRDRVFYEQYF. The CDR3 DNA follows: TGTGCCAGCAGTTATTCCCGGGACAGGGTTTTCTACGAGCAGTACTTC.

V usage is TRBV18 and J usage is TRBJ2-1; tentatively, D is TRBD2 (5 bases). Per the germline V gene, CDR1 is KGHSH and CDR2 is LQKENI. Trimming took off 3 bases at V and 9 bases at J, with 6 bases between the two ends. There are 11 residues in the CDR3. The CDR3, as DNA: TGTGCCAGCTCACCCGGAGGTGAGCAGTTCTTC. Translating it yields CASSPGGEQFF.

The V gene is TRBV2, the J gene TRBJ1-2; the D is unclear. The length of the CDR3 is 13 residues. Germline V lookup: CDR1 SNHLY, CDR2 FYNNEI. Deletions cut 3 bases from V and 4 bases from J, with 9 bases between. CDR3 sequence reads: CASSEGSGYGYTF. DNA of the CDR3: TGTGCCAGCAGTGAGGGGAGCGGCTATGGCTACACCTTC. Supplemented by reference TRBV2 and TRBJ1-2, the full variable domain reads EPEVTQTPSHQVTQMGQEVILRCVPISNHLYFYWYRQILGQKVEFLVSFYNNEISEKSEIFDDQFSVERPDGSNFTLKIRSTKLEDSAMYFCASSEGSGYGYTFGSGTRLTVV.

The CDR3 coding sequence is TGTGCCAGTAGTATTACGGGGGGTAAGACGAACACCGGGGAGCTGTTTTTT. Encoded protein: CASSITGGKTNTGELFF. The chain employs TRBV19 and TRBJ2-2, with TRBD2 matching over 7 bases. Germline assignment: CDR1 LNHDA and CDR2 SQIVND (reference sequence). V was pared by 3 bases and J by 0 bases, with 7 bases of the junction left unmatched. There are 17 residues in the CDR3.

The CDR3 region is CASSDTHGDYNTDTQYF. In DNA, the CDR3 is TGTGCCAGCAGTGATACTCACGGGGACTACAACACAGATACGCAGTATTTT. The chain recombines TRBV28 with TRBJ2-3, with TRBD2 matching 7 bases. J lost 2 bases, V lost 5 bases, and 13 bases had no gene match. Germline V gene lookup returns CDR1 MDHEN and CDR2 SYDVKM. This CDR3 is built from 17 residues.

The chain combines TRBV10-3 with TRBJ1-6; D not certain. Looked up from germline, CDR1 is ENHRY and CDR2 is SYGVKD. The CDR3 spans 14 residues. V lost 3 bases and J lost 7, with 10 bases in between. This CDR3 reads CAISDMASNSPLHF. Here the CDR3 DNA reads TGTGCCATCAGTGATATGGCCTCCAATTCACCCCTCCACTTT.

This chain uses TRBV2 with TRBJ2-1; 7 bases agree with TRBD2. Unmatched junction bases numbered 4, after V lost 2 bases and J lost 0 bases. Per germline, CDR1 SNHLY and CDR2 FYNNEI. The CDR3 length is 16 residues. CDR3 in amino acids: CASSETGGSSYNEQFF. The CDR3 DNA reads TGTGCCAGCAGTGAAACCGGGGGGAGCTCCTACAATGAGCAGTTCTTC. The variable domain in full, completed from reference TRBV2 and TRBJ2-1, reads EPEVTQTPSHQVTQMGQEVILRCVPISNHLYFYWYRQILGQKVEFLVSFYNNEISEKSEIFDDQFSVERPDGSNFTLKIRSTKLEDSAMYFCASSETGGSSYNEQFFGPGTRLTVL.

The rearrangement uses TRBV6-1 and TRBJ1-2, with D possibly TRBD1 on 6 matching bases. Germline CDR1 is MNHNS and CDR2 is SASEGT. This CDR3 contains 14 residues. Deletions cut 4 bases from V and 10 bases from J, with 19 bases between. CDR3 protein: CASSANNLGGVYTF. The CDR3 DNA follows: TGTGCCAGCAGTGCCAACAATCTAGGGGGTGTCTACACCTTC.

The V call is TRBV30, the J call TRBJ1-2, with D possibly being TRBD1 (5 bases). The CDR3 totals 15 residues. Germline values: CDR1 GTSNPN, CDR2 SVGIG (reference sequence). Between the trimmed V and J ends, which lost 1 base and 5 bases, there was a span of 17 bases. This CDR3 is CAWSDVRGRYYGYTF. CDR3 bases: TGTGCCTGGAGTGATGTGCGGGGCCGATATTATGGCTACACCTTC.

This chain links TRBV7-8 with TRBJ1-4; TRBD1 agrees at 9 bases. The CDR3 has 14 amino acids. V lost 3 bases and J lost 6; bases outside the gene matches: 2. Germline-derived CDR1 and CDR2 are SGHVS and FQNEAQ. For the CDR3, the DNA is TGTGCCAGCAGCTTGACAGGGGGTTATGAAAAACTGTTTTTT. This translates into CASSLTGGYEKLFF. Complete variable domain (other parts from reference TRBV7-8 and TRBJ1-4): GAGVSQSPRYKVAKRGQDVALRCDPISGHVSLFWYQQALGQGPEFLTYFQNEAQLDKSGLPSDRFFAERPEGSVSTLKIQRTQQEDSAVYLCASSLTGGYEKLFFGSGTQLSVL.

The genes are TRBV6-6 and TRBJ2-2; D is perhaps TRBD2 (6 bases). The CDR3 totals 14 residues. Germline assignment: CDR1 MNHNY and CDR2 SVGAGI (reference sequence). V shed 8 bases and J shed 6 bases, with 16 bases lying between them. The CDR3 loop is CASGPTSLAGELFF. The CDR3, as DNA: TGTGCCAGCGGGCCGACTAGTTTGGCCGGGGAGCTGTTTTTT.

The chain uses TRBV24-1 and TRBJ2-1; 8 bases map to TRBD2. This CDR3 comprises 14 residues. Germline V lookup: CDR1 KGHDR, CDR2 SFDVKD. The V gene end was trimmed by 5 bases and the J gene end by 2 bases; junction bases not matched to a gene: 1. The CDR3 DNA sequence: TGTGCCACCAGTGCGGGAGGGGCCTACAATGAGCAGTTCTTC. This sequence encodes CATSAGGAYNEQFF.